The 11 T cell receptor beta chains below all came from one sample that was sequenced in a study of blood T cell repertoires in COVID-19. The method was immunoSEQ multiplex PCR; TCRdb's version includes in-frame clones alone and lacks a portion of them. The table shows around 300,000 clones, with about nine tenths occurring only once. The specimen was peripheral blood. All receptors come from a man younger than 35 with active or convalescent COVID-19.

The CDR3 DNA sequence: TGTGCCAGCAGTTATGGACAGGAAGAGACCCAGTACTTC. This gives the protein CASSYGQEETQYF. The chain combines TRBV27 with TRBJ2-5, with TRBD1 identical over 7 bases. Germline CDR1 is MNHEY and CDR2 is SMNVEV (reference sequence). This CDR3 contains 13 residues. V lost 4 bases to trimming and J lost 3 bases; unmatched junction nucleotides: 2.

The chain couples TRBV5-1 to TRBJ2-5; 10 bases align to TRBD2. Germline loops: CDR1 SGHRS, CDR2 YFSETQ. V was pared by 3 bases and J by 4 bases, with 3 bases of the junction left unmatched. The CDR3 is 14 residues long. This CDR3 is CASSSRLAGETQYF. The CDR3 nucleotides read TGCGCCAGCAGCTCTAGACTAGCGGGAGAGACCCAGTACTTC.

V usage is TRBV11-2 and J usage is TRBJ2-7; 12 bases agree with TRBD2. Per the germline V gene, CDR1 is SGHAT and CDR2 is FQNNGV. V was pared by 3 bases and J by 2 bases, with 11 bases of the junction left unmatched. This CDR3 region has 18 residues. The CDR3 here is CASSFPGLAGTLTYEQYF. The CDR3 DNA reads TGTGCCAGCAGCTTCCCCGGACTAGCGGGGACTCTCACCTACGAGCAGTACTTC. Full variable domain (remainder filled in from reference TRBV11-2 and TRBJ2-7): EAGVAQSPRYKIIEKRQSVAFWCNPISGHATLYWYQQILGQGPKLLIQFQNNGVVDDSQLPKDRFSAERLKGVDSTLKIQPAKLEDSAVYLCASSFPGLAGTLTYEQYFGPGTRLTVT.

The chain joins TRBV21-1 to TRBJ2-7; the D call in the table, TRBD2, was not verified against the DNA. TRBV21-1 is a documented pseudogene. The CDR3 contains 12 residues. CDR3 amino acids: CASSKWRGEQYF. CDR3 sequence (DNA): TGTGCCAGCAGCAAATGGCGGGGCGAGCAGTACTTC.

This chain links TRBV5-6 with TRBJ2-2; D remains ambiguous. There are 13 residues in the CDR3. The germline CDR1 and CDR2 sequences are SGHDT and YYEEEE. The V end was cut by 1 base, the J end by 5 bases, with 6 bases between. This chain's CDR3 is CASSLKPTGELFF. CDR3 DNA: TGTGCCAGCAGCTTGAAGCCTACCGGGGAGCTGTTTTTT.

The V call is TRBV5-6, the J call TRBJ1-6; 8 nucleotides align to TRBD1. V was clipped by 2 bases and J by 6 bases; unmatched bases: 4. Germline V CDR1 and CDR2: SGHDT, YYEEEE. CDR3 length: 15 residues. In nucleotides, the CDR3 is TGTGCCAGCAGCTTTTACAGGGGGGGTAATTCACCCCTCCACTTT. This translates into CASSFYRGGNSPLHF.

This chain uses TRBV19 with TRBJ1-5; 12 nucleotides align to TRBD1. The CDR3 contains 20 residues. V was clipped by 4 bases and J by 0 bases; unmatched bases: 13. Germline CDR1 LNHDA, CDR2 SQIVND (reference sequence). The CDR3 is CASSTERDRGHLYSNQPQHF. The DNA of the CDR3 is TGTGCCAGTAGTACAGAAAGGGACAGGGGGCACCTATATAGCAATCAGCCCCAGCATTTT. Full variable domain (outside the CDR3, taken from reference TRBV19 and TRBJ1-5): DGGITQSPKYLFRKEGQNVTLSCEQNLNHDAMYWYRQDPGQGLRLIYYSQIVNDFQKGDIAEGYSVSREKKESFPLTVTSAQKNPTAFYLCASSTERDRGHLYSNQPQHFGDGTRLSIL.

This chain joins TRBV7-9 and TRBJ1-4, with a possible D match to TRBD1 (5 bases). CDR1 and CDR2 (germline): SEHNR, FQNEAQ (reference sequence). Trimming shortened V by 7 bases and J by 9 bases, and 21 bases separated the two germline ends. CDR3 length equals 15 residues. CDR3 sequence (DNA): TGTGCCAGCACCGATTCCCGGGCAGGGCCTAAAAAACTGTTTTTT. Translating it yields CASTDSRAGPKKLFF.

V is TRBV2 and J is TRBJ1-4; D gene unclear. V was pared by 6 bases and J by 0 bases, with 11 bases between. The CDR3 is 15 amino acids. Germline CDR1 is SNHLY and CDR2 is FYNNEI. The CDR3 loop is CASRRRSPTNEKLFF. The DNA of the CDR3 is TGTGCCAGCAGAAGAAGGAGTCCAACTAATGAAAAACTGTTTTTT. Using reference TRBV2 and TRBJ1-4 for the parts outside the CDR3, the full variable domain is EPEVTQTPSHQVTQMGQEVILRCVPISNHLYFYWYRQILGQKVEFLVSFYNNEISEKSEIFDDQFSVERPDGSNFTLKIRSTKLEDSAMYFCASRRRSPTNEKLFFGSGTQLSVL.

The chain is built from TRBV6-5 and TRBJ2-7, with D tentatively TRBD1 (5 bases). The CDR3 contains 11 residues. Germline CDR1 is MNHEY and CDR2 is SVGAGI. The V and J ends lost 7 bases and 7 bases respectively, with 11 bases between them. The CDR3 nucleotides read TGTGCCAGCACGATAAGGGGAGAGCAGTACTTC. Its protein is CASTIRGEQYF.

This clone was detected once. The V gene is TRBV4-1, the J gene TRBJ2-3; D perhaps matches TRBD2 (5 bases). Germline lookup yields CDR1 MGHRA and CDR2 YSYEKL. Trimming left V 4 bases short and J 0 bases short, with 11 bases between. This CDR3 has 15 residues. The CDR3 DNA follows: TGCGCCAGCAGCCCATTCGGACTTAGCACAGATACGCAGTATTTT. This translates into CASSPFGLSTDTQYF.